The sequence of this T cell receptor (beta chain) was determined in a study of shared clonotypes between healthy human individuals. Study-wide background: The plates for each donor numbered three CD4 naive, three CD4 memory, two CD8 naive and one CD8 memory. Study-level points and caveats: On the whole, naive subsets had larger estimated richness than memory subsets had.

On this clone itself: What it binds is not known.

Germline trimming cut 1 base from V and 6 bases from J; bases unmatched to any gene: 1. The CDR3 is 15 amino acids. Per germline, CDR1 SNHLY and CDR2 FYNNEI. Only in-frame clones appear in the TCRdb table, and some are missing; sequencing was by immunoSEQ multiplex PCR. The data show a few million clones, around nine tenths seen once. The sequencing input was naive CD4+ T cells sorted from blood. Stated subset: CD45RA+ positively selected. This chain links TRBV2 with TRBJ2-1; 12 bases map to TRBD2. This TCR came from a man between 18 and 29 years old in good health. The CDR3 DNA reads TGTGCCAGCAGTGAAGAGACTAGCGGGGGCAATGAGCAGTTCTTC. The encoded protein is CASSEETSGGNEQFF.